The clone carrying this T cell receptor beta chain has just a few counts. The data belong to a study of OX40 agonist ivuxolimab in advanced cancers. The CDR3 is 12 residues long. The germline V and J ends were trimmed by 6 bases and 4 bases, with 9 bases remaining between them. Per germline, CDR1 MGHDK and CDR2 SYGVNS. Here immunoSEQ multiplex PCR was the method, and the copy in TCRdb shows in-frame clones only, minus some. The sample consists of tens of thousands of clones, over 65% of them appearing once. The origin of this receptor is an adult with an advanced solid tumor such as melanoma, head and neck, liver or kidney cancer. The material was CD4+ or CD8+ T cells sorted from blood, obtained in a trial of the OX40 agonist ivuxolimab. This rearrangement joins TRBV25-1 to TRBJ1-1, with D unclear. The CDR3 DNA reads TGTGCCAGCAGCGACTTCGGCACTGAAGCTTTCTTT. Amino acids: CASSDFGTEAFF.